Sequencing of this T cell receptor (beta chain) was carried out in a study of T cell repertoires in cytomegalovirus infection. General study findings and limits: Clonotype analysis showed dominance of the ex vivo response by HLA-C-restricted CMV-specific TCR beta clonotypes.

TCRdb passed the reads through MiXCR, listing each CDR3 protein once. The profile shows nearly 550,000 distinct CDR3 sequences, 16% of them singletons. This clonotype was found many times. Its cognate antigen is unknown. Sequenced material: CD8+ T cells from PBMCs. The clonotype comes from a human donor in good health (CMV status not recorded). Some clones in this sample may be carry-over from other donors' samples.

The CDR3 loop reads CASSVHTYNEQFF. The CDR3 nucleotides read TGTGCCAGCAGTGTTCACACCTACAATGAGCAGTTCTTC. The chain uses TRBV6-5 and TRBJ2-1; unclear D gene. The CDR3 length is 13 residues. V was pared by 5 bases and J by 2 bases, with 7 bases between. The germline gives CDR1 MNHEY, CDR2 SVGAGI.